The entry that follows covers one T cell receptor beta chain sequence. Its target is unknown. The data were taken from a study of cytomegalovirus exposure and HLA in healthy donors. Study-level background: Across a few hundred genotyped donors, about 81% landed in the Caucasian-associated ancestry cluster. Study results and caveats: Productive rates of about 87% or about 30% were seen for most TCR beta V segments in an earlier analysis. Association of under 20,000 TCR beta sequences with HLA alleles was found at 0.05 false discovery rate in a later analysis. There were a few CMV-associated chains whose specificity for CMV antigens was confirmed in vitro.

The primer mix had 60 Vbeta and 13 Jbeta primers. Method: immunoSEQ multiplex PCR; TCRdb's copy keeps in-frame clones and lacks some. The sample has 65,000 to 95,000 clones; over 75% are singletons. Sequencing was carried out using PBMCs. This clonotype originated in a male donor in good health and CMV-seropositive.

CDR3 nucleotide sequence: TGTGCCACCAGCAGAGATGGCCAGTCGAATGAAAAACTGTTTTTT. Amino acid sequence: CATSRDGQSNEKLFF. This rearrangement joins TRBV15 to TRBJ1-4; D ambiguous. The germline V and J ends were trimmed by 0 bases and 5 bases, with 10 bases remaining between them. Germline V gene sequence: CDR1 LNHNV, CDR2 YYDKDF (reference sequence). The CDR3 totals 15 residues. Using reference TRBV15 and TRBJ1-4 for the parts outside the CDR3, the full variable domain is DAMVIQNPRYQVTQFGKPVTLSCSQTLNHNVMYWYQQKSSQAPKLLFHYYDKDFNNEADTPDNFQSRRPNTSFCFLDIRSPGLGDTAMYLCATSRDGQSNEKLFFGSGTQLSVL.